This T cell receptor beta chain emerged from a study of shared clonotypes between healthy human individuals. Turning to the study itself: Researchers drew samples from a couple of women and a few men aged 18 to 49.

V lost 4 bases and J 3 bases, leaving 16 bases between the germline ends. Germline CDR1 reads SGHRS; CDR2 reads YFSETQ. This CDR3 has 15 amino acids. Profiling relied on immunoSEQ multiplex PCR, and the TCRdb table lists in-frame clones only, not all of them. The sample shows over 95,000 clones, roughly half of them seen only once. Note on this clone: Its antigen is still unknown.

Study-level results: Donor clonotype sharing was expected to depend on sequencing depth.

Every one of the donors was a Caucasian adult that lived in Nashville, Tennessee. The chain combines TRBV5-1 with TRBJ1-1; D perhaps matches TRBD1 (6 bases). The TCR comes from a woman between 40 and 50 years old in good health. Some clones in this sample may be carry-over from other donors' samples. The material sequenced was PBMCs. For the CDR3, the DNA is TGCGCCAGCAGCATGACAGGCCGCCTGGACACTGAAGCTTTCTTT. The encoded protein is CASSMTGRLDTEAFF. Using reference TRBV5-1 and TRBJ1-1 for the parts outside the CDR3, the full variable domain is KAGVTQTPRYLIKTRGQQVTLSCSPISGHRSVSWYQQTPGQGLQFLFEYFSETQRNKGNFPGRFSGRQFSNSRSEMNVSTLELGDSALYLCASSMTGRLDTEAFFGQGTRLTVV.